This T cell receptor (beta chain) was identified in a study of T cells in Graves' hyperthyroidism and ophthalmopathy. Study-wide findings and caveats: Stable hyperthyroidism and ophthalmopathy were separated using 13 V-J signatures.

At least 3 on the Clinical Activity Score was recorded for ophthalmopathy patients, who also had NOSPECS grade at least 4 and duration under 3 months. Amplified TCR beta CDR3 regions came from RNA transcripts. RT-PCR in the first round (using the HTBI primer set) targeted the TCR CDR3. TCRdb re-called the multiplex PCR reads with MiXCR, one entry per CDR3 protein. The sample yields over 250,000 distinct CDR3 sequences, approximately 17% seen once. With 5 bases clipped from V and 5 bases from J, the junction kept 5 bases outside the gene matches. This CDR3 is 14 amino acids long. Looked up from germline, CDR1 is MDHEN and CDR2 is SYDVKM. There are many counts of this clonotype. What it recognizes is unknown.

This sequence was found in a woman aged 60 to 75 with Graves' ophthalmopathy. Sample: blood. The chain links TRBV28 to TRBJ2-7, with 11 bases aligning to TRBD2. CDR3 in DNA: TGTGCCAGCAGTCCGGGACTAGCGGTCCACGAGCAGTACTTC. It yields the protein CASSPGLAVHEQYF.